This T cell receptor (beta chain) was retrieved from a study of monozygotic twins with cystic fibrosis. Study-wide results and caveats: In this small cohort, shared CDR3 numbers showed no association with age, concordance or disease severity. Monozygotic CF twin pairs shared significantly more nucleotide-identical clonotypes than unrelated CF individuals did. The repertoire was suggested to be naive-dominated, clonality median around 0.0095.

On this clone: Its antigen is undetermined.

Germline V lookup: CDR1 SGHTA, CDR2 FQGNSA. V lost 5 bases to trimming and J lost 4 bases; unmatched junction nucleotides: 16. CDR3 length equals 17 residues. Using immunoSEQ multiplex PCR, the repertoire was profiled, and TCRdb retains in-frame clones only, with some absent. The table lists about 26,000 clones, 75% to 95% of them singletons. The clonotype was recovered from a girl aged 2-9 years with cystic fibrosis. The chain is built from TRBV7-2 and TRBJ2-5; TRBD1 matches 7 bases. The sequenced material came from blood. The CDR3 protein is CASSVTRGKTGVETQYF. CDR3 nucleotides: TGTGCCAGCAGCGTGACCCGGGGAAAAACAGGGGTAGAGACCCAGTACTTC.